Presented here are 3 T cell receptor beta chains from one specimen sequenced in a study of blood T cell repertoires in COVID-19. Profiling relied on immunoSEQ multiplex PCR, and the TCRdb table lists in-frame clones only, not all of them. The table includes some 210,000 clones, 70% to 90% detected once. The sequenced material came from PBMCs or T cells enriched from blood (not recorded which). These receptors were obtained from a man aged 25 to 40 with acute COVID-19.

This chain joins TRBV2 and TRBJ1-4; D remains ambiguous. From germline, CDR1 is SNHLY and CDR2 FYNNEI. The V gene lost 5 bases and the J gene lost 7 bases, with 14 bases spanning the gap. The CDR3 is 14 residues long. This CDR3 reads CASSPGRAGEKLFF. In DNA form, the CDR3 reads TGTGCCAGCAGTCCCGGGAGGGCTGGTGAAAAACTGTTTTTT.

J is TRBJ2-1 and V is TRBV12-5; possibly TRBD1 for D (5 bases). The V gene's germline CDR1 is LGHNT and CDR2 FRNRAP. V was trimmed by 2 bases and J by 0 bases, leaving 14 bases between them. The CDR3 is made up of 17 amino acids. In DNA form, the CDR3 reads TGTGCTAGTGGTTTGTCCCCGACAGACAGCTCCTACAATGAGCAGTTCTTC. Protein: CASGLSPTDSSYNEQFF.

This chain connects TRBV28 to TRBJ1-1, with D unresolved. CDR3 length equals 14 residues. CDR1 is MDHEN, CDR2 SYDVKM, per germline. Trimming stripped 6 bases from V and 4 bases from J, with 15 bases between. DNA of the CDR3: TGTGCCAGCAGGTCCGGGCCAAGCGGCACTGAAGCTTTCTTT. This gives the protein CASRSGPSGTEAFF.